The following is a T cell receptor beta chain sequence with its context. J was trimmed by 5 bases and V by 2 bases; bases with no gene match: 3. The CDR3 has 14 residues. Germline V gene sequence: CDR1 MNHNY, CDR2 SVGAGI (reference sequence). This sample stems from a study of control samples from healthy donors and cancer patients. TCRdb keeps only in-frame clones here, not all; method: immunoSEQ multiplex PCR. The table includes 160,000 or so clones, nearly 95% detected once. This chain links TRBV6-6 with TRBJ1-1; TRBD1 matches 9 bases. The clonotype comes from a man aged 50-60 years in good health. Sequences were obtained from blood. CDR3 residues: CASSYRDRATEAFF. The CDR3 DNA reads TGTGCCAGCAGTTACAGGGACAGGGCGACTGAAGCTTTCTTT.